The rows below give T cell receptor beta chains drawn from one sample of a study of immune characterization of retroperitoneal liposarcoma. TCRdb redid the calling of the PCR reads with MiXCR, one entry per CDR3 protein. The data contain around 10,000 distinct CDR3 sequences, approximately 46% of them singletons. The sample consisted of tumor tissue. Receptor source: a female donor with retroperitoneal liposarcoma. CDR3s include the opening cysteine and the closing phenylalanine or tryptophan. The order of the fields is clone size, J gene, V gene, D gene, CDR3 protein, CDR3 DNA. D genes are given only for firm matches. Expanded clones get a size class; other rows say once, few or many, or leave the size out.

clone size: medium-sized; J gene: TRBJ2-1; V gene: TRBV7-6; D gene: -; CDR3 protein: CASSLAHRPERNEQFF; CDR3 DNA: TGTGCCAGCAGCTTAGCCCATCGACCCGAGAGGAATGAGCAGTTCTTC
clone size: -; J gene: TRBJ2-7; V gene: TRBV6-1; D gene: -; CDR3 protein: CASSGIMAYEQYF; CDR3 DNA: TGTGCCAGCAGCGGGATAATGGCCTACGAGCAGTACTTC
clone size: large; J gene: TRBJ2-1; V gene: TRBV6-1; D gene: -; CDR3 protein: CASSEGLSLGTQFF; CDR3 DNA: TGTGCCAGCAGTGAAGGTTTGAGCCTCGGAACCCAGTTCTTC
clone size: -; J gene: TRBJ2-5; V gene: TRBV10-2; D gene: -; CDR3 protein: CASSEDEKETQYF; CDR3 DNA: TGCGCCAGCAGTGAGGACGAGAAAGAGACCCAGTACTTC
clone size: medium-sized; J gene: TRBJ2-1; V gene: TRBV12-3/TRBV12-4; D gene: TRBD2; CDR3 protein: CASTVAGSNNEQFF; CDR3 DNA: TGTGCCAGCACGGTAGCGGGGAGTAACAATGAGCAGTTCTTC
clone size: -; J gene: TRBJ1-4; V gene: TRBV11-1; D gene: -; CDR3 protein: CASSGVSLREKLFF; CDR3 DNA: TGTGCCAGCAGCGGTGTATCCCTTCGGGAAAAACTGTTTTTT
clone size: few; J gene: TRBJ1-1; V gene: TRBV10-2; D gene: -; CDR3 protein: CASSVGYGTEAFF; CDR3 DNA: TGCGCCAGCAGCGTGGGGTATGGCACTGAAGCTTTCTTT
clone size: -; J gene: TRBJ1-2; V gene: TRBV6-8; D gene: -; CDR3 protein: CASNNREFYYGYTF; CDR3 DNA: TGTGCCAGCAATAACAGGGAATTTTACTATGGCTACACCTTC
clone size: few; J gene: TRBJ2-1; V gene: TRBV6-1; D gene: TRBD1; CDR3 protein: CASSETGLNEQFF; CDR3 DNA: TGTGCCAGCAGTGAGACAGGGCTCAATGAGCAGTTCTTC
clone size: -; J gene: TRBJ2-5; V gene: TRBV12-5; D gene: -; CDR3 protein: CASGSGAGEETQYF; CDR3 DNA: TGTGCTAGTGGTTCAGGGGCGGGAGAAGAGACCCAGTACTTC
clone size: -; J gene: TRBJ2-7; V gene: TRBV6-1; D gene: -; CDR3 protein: CASSVSGLNEQYF; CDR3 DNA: TGTGCCAGCAGTGTTTCAGGTCTTAATGAGCAGTACTTC
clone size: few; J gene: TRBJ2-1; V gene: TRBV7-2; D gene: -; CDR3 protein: CASSLEGSEQFF; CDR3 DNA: TGTGCCAGCAGCTTAGAAGGAAGCGAGCAGTTCTTC
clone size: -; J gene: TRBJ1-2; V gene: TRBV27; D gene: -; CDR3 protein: CASSLYPPTRPHGYTF; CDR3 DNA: TGTGCCAGCAGTTTATACCCCCCGACACGTCCGCATGGCTACACCTTC